This TCR beta chain was obtained from a study of shared clonotypes between healthy human individuals. Findings and limits, study-wide: Apart from blood, nothing was sampled; tissue repertoires likely differ.

With regard to this clone: Its specificity is unknown.

Libraries were prepared by immunoSEQ multiplex PCR; TCRdb keeps only in-frame clonotypes and omits some of them. Of about 2 million clones listed, about 95% are singletons. Positive CCR7 selection of CD45RO-negative cells yielded the naive CD8 cells, and terminally differentiated effector memory CD45RA+ cells were excluded. Sequencing was performed on naive CD8+ T cells sorted from blood. This receptor was identified in a man aged 18 to 30 in good health.

The CDR3 here is CASSKITDEIAPLHF. The CDR3 bases are TGTGCCAGCAGCAAAATCACAGACGAGATTGCGCCCCTCCACTTT. This chain uses TRBV21-1 with TRBJ1-6; the table gives TRBD1 as D, unverified against the DNA. TRBV21-1 is classified as a pseudogene. CDR3 length: 15 residues.